These 8 T cell receptor beta chains came from one sample sequenced in a study of T-cell memory formation after mild COVID-19. One entry per CDR3 protein, called by TCRdb with MiXCR from the 5' RACE reads. The table lists hundreds of thousands of distinct CDR3 sequences, 20% of them singletons, with about 12% in the top ten. Source material: PBMCs or a T cell subset sorted from them (not recorded which). The receptors here all came from an adult woman who had mild COVID-19 (a few samples of this study predate the infection). Cell type and time point are not known.

The chain combines TRBV4-1 with TRBJ2-2, with 7 nucleotides matching TRBD2. The germline V gene encodes CDR1 MGHRA and CDR2 YSYEKL. V was clipped by 1 base and J by 13 bases; unmatched bases: 6. This CDR3 is 13 amino acids long. CDR3 bases: TGCGCCAGCAGCCAAGGTGGCGGGGGAAGGCTGTTTTTT. It is translated as CASSQGGGGRLFF.

The V gene is TRBV13, the J gene TRBJ2-1; 11 positions match TRBD2. CDR1 and CDR2 from the germline V gene are PRHDT and FYEKMQ (reference sequence). The V segment lost 6 bases and the J segment 10 bases; nucleotides outside the gene matches: 11. The CDR3 is made up of 15 amino acids. CDR3 in amino acids: CASSRTSGRRDEQFF. CDR3 DNA: TGTGCCAGCAGTCGCACTAGCGGGAGACGCGACGAGCAGTTCTTC.

The chain recombines TRBV7-3 with TRBJ2-1; possibly TRBD2 for D (5 bases). CDR1 is SGHTA and CDR2 is FQGTGA in the germline V gene. V was trimmed by 3 bases and J by 5 bases, leaving 11 bases between them. The CDR3 runs to 14 residues. CDR3 DNA: TGTGCCAGCAGCTTTTCTCCGGGAAACAATGAGCAGTTCTTC. Residues: CASSFSPGNNEQFF. The full variable domain, rest sourced from reference TRBV7-3 and TRBJ2-1, is GAGVSQTPSNKVTEKGKYVELRCDPISGHTALYWYRQSLGQGPEFLIYFQGTGAADDSGLPNDRFFAVRPEGSVSTLKIQRTERGDSAVYLCASSFSPGNNEQFFGPGTRLTVL.

This clonotype was counted a few times. The gene calls are TRBV7-4 and TRBJ1-3, with a weak D call TRBD1 (5 bases). V shed 10 bases and J shed 1 base, with 17 bases lying between them. Germline values: CDR1 SGHVT, CDR2 SQSDAQ. This CDR3 has 15 amino acids. The CDR3 is CATLRGLRSGNTIYF. The CDR3 nucleotides are TGTGCCACCTTACGGGGGTTGAGGTCTGGAAACACCATATATTTT.

In its sample, this clonotype was seen a few times. The J gene is TRBJ1-5, the V gene TRBV7-9; D is uncertain. Germline V gene sequence: CDR1 SEHNR, CDR2 FQNEAQ (reference sequence). The CDR3 has 15 residues. With 4 bases removed from V and 0 bases from J, the gap between germline ends came to 10 bases. The CDR3 loop is CASSSGSDSNQPQHF. As DNA, the CDR3 is TGTGCCAGCAGCTCAGGATCTGATAGCAATCAGCCCCAGCATTTT.

This clonotype was counted a few times. The chain has TRBV20-1 and TRBJ2-5, with D possibly being TRBD2 (5 bases). The CDR3 length is 17 residues. V was shortened by 1 base and J by 5 bases, with 23 bases between the two germline ends. Germline values: CDR1 DFQATT, CDR2 SNEGSKA (reference sequence). The CDR3 loop is CSARVASSAASKETQYF. For the CDR3, the DNA is TGCAGTGCTAGAGTAGCGAGCTCGGCAGCTAGTAAGGAGACCCAGTACTTC.

In its sample, this clonotype was seen a few times. V is TRBV5-1 and J is TRBJ2-7; 10 bases line up with TRBD2. From germline, CDR1 is SGHRS and CDR2 YFSETQ. CDR3 length: 16 amino acids. The junction had 3 bases not matched to a gene; V was cut back by 0 bases and J by 0 bases. The CDR3 sequence: CASSLGAGGSSYEQYF. The DNA of the CDR3 is TGCGCCAGCAGCTTGGGAGCGGGGGGGAGCTCCTACGAGCAGTACTTC.

This clonotype has a count of ten or more. The chain uses TRBV9 and TRBJ2-2, with 10 positions matching TRBD1. Germline CDR1 reads SGDLS; CDR2 reads YYNGEE. The CDR3 has 18 amino acids. V lost 3 bases to trimming and J lost 7 bases; unmatched junction nucleotides: 15. As DNA, the CDR3 is TGTGCCAGCAGCGACCCAGCGGGCGGACAGGGGGTTATCGGGGAGCTGTTTTTT. Translating gives CASSDPAGGQGVIGELFF.